The following is a T cell receptor beta chain sequence with its context. It has no known antigen specificity. No much larger clonotype is one base removed from it; base qualities were not supplied. Healthy HIV-negative adults with no recently reported acute infections or vaccinations were included as donors. Every donor was a Caucasian adult residing in Nashville, Tennessee, USA. CD4+ T cells were enriched by magnetic negative selection; naive cells were then positively selected on CD45RA, and the negative fraction formed the memory subset. After blood collection by leukapheresis, PBMCs were isolated using Ficoll-Histopaque density gradient centrifugation and then cryopreserved in the vapor phase of liquid nitrogen. Analytical flow cytometry was used to check the purity and quantity of every magnetically sorted T cell population. Genomic DNA was isolated from every sorted fraction and measured by UV absorbance on a Nanodrop 2000c.

This specimen belongs to a study of shared clonotypes between healthy human individuals (dated by TCRdb to 2018 to 2021). Some background on the complete study: A few men and two women, aged 18 to 49 years, made up the cohort. Different laboratories and diverse techniques were used to prepare libraries and sequence TCR repertoires, to increase sequencing depth and limit assay-specific biases. To estimate repertoire size and how much clonotype sharing occurs between individuals, the study deeply sequenced the blood TCR repertoires of several healthy adults. For each donor, three plates each were used for CD4 naive and CD4 memory, two plates were used for CD8 naive, and one plate was used for CD8 memory. Leukapheresis yielded between about 0.85 and 10 billion PBMCs per donor.

Overall study results and their limits: Pairwise subsampling indicated that sequencing depth was expected to affect the degree of clonotype sharing among donors. Naive subsets generally had larger estimated clonotype richness than memory subsets. Rarefaction of sorted-subset datasets indicated incomplete sequencing despite the large sequencing depth. Because the study included only a small number of donors, the genetic and exposure-history diversity represented was limited. Only blood was sampled, and tissue TCR repertoires likely differ from those in blood. Roughly 5% of naive CD4, 3% to 3.5% of naive CD8, approximately 2% of memory CD4, and 0.35% to 0.4% of memory CD8 clonotypes were shared across several donors. Higher generation probabilities were observed for clonotypes shared by all four sorted-subset donors than for non-shared clonotypes.

Reading from cysteine to phenylalanine, the CDR3 counts 14 amino acids. The sequence is cut down to CDR3 DNA, 42 bases in frame from base 1. From the germline V gene, CDR1 is SGHTA and CDR2 is FQGTGA. Germline trimming: 6 bases from V, 2 bases from J; junction bases outside gene matches: 5. Using the deep immunoSEQ assay, multiplex PCR amplified TCR CDR3 regions from genomic DNA. Extracted genomic DNA from each cell subset was distributed evenly across all wells of several immunoSEQ 96-well plates, and each plate was treated as a replicate. For sorted subsets, 150 to 250 ng genomic DNA, equal to about 30,000 T cell genomes, was loaded into each replicate PCR. Purified libraries were quantified with a Qubit 3.0 fluorometer, sized on a Bioanalyzer 2100, and re-quantified with the KAPA Library Quantification kit. Each immunoSEQ 96-well plate was sequenced on its own single-read 150-cycle Illumina NextSeq 550 flow cell. The source study handled its data this way. Because the immunoSEQ output held only junctional sequences and lacked quality scores, the filtering could not match the filtering applied to full-length reads. Sequences were annotated with PyIR, a Python wrapper for IgBLAST v1.9, using IMGT germline references to assign V/J genes and CDR3. Reads with weak V/J assignments (E-value above 1e-6), missing CDR3, stop codons, out-of-frame junctions, or ambiguous translated residues were removed. V3J clonotypes were defined as sequences sharing the same inferred V gene, J gene, and CDR3 amino acid sequence. To compute the percentage overlap between repertoires, the number of shared unique clonotypes was divided by the size of the smaller repertoire. RTK rarefaction, the Chao1 estimator, and Recon v2.1 estimates of unobserved clonotypes were used to assess repertoire richness. For all TCRbeta clonotypes obtained by the gDNA method from a handful of donors, generation probabilities were computed with OLGA. The clones in this table, taken by TCRdb from immuneACCESS, are in-frame only. Not every clone is retained; where verified, under half of the shortfall comes from an unresolved V gene, and the cause of the rest is unknown. V, J and clone size derive from that table, while D and trimming were established from the DNA sequence. This sample is represented by about 2.4 million clones; 93% of them were singletons. 0.36% of the sample is held by the ten biggest clonotypes.

The chain employs TRBV7-3 and TRBJ2-7, with 9 junctional bases fitting TRBD1. Sequencing was performed on naive CD4+ T cells from PBMCs. What this sample's cell subset or site label stands for: CD45RA+ positively selected. The TCR originated in a man between 18 and 35 years old in good health. Some clones in this sample may be carry-over from other donors' samples. The DNA sequence is given as TGTGCCAGCAGACTGGACAGGGGACCCTACGAGCAGTACTTC. Its protein is CASRLDRGPYEQYF.